The rows below give T cell receptor beta chains drawn from one sample of a study of CD8+ T cells in alopecia areata. Generated by immunoSEQ multiplex PCR, the TCRdb table keeps only in-frame clones and is missing some. This sample has about 260,000 clones; roughly 60% occur once, and the top ten carry 0.9% to 0.95%. Sequencing was performed on CD4+ T cells sorted from blood, taken at week 52, from a patient treated with tofacitinib. The receptors here all came from a human donor with alopecia areata. Each CDR3 is given with its conserved first and last residue. The D gene is left open where the match is weak. Not every row has a clone size; where given, it reads once, few, many or a size class.

D,size,J,V,CDR3,DNA
TRBD1,.,TRBJ2-2,TRBV9,CASSLGGHGPGELFF,TGTGCCAGCAGTCTAGGGGGCCACGGGCCCGGGGAGCTGTTTTTT
TRBD2,.,TRBJ2-7,TRBV27,CASSSQTSGGSSYEQYF,TGTGCCAGCAGTTCTCAGACTAGCGGGGGGTCCTCCTACGAGCAGTACTTC
TRBD1,many,TRBJ1-2,TRBV7-9,CASSSGQSIRGYTF,TGTGCCAGCAGCTCGGGACAGTCGATTAGGGGCTACACCTTC
.,.,TRBJ2-7,TRBV7-9,CASSLAPPYEQYF,TGTGCCAGCAGCTTAGCCCCTCCCTACGAGCAGTACTTC
.,.,TRBJ2-5,TRBV6-6,CASRRHGGQETQYF,TGTGCCAGCAGACGCCACGGGGGCCAAGAGACCCAGTACTTC
.,once,TRBJ2-1,TRBV25-1,CASSEVGVNEQFF,TGTGCCAGCAGTGAAGTGGGAGTTAATGAGCAGTTCTTC
TRBD1,few,TRBJ2-4,TRBV5-1,CASSLGGGGNIQYF,TGCGCCAGCAGCTTGGGAGGGGGCGGAAACATTCAGTACTTC
.,.,TRBJ2-7,TRBV7-9,CASSLNRDTYEQYF,TGTGCCAGCAGCCTCAATCGGGACACCTACGAGCAGTACTTC
.,.,TRBJ1-4,TRBV7-2,CASRQYATNEKLFF,TGTGCCAGCAGACAGTACGCGACTAATGAAAAACTGTTTTTT
.,.,TRBJ2-5,TRBV29-1,CSVEGLGIQETQYF,TGCAGCGTAGAAGGACTGGGTATCCAAGAGACCCAGTACTTC
TRBD2,few,TRBJ2-1,TRBV5-4,CASSPSLAGLLYNEQFF,TGTGCCAGCAGCCCCTCACTAGCGGGGCTCCTCTACAATGAGCAGTTCTTC
.,.,TRBJ2-5,TRBV30,CAWTPLLGAGSKTQYF,TGTGCCTGGACCCCCCTTCTGGGGGCCGGGTCGAAGACCCAGTACTTC
TRBD1,.,TRBJ2-3,TRBV29-1,CSVRTGAGDTQYF,TGCAGCGTGAGGACAGGGGCGGGAGATACGCAGTATTTT
.,.,TRBJ1-1,TRBV7-2,CASSLAGPEAFF,TGTGCCAGCAGCTTAGCAGGGCCTGAAGCTTTCTTT
TRBD1,.,TRBJ1-6,TRBV5-8,CASSLGDRGSSPLHF,TGTGCCAGCAGCTTGGGGGACAGGGGAAGTTCACCCCTCCACTTT
.,.,TRBJ2-5,TRBV30,CAWTLPVGGVLPQETQYF,TGTGCCTGGACCCTCCCCGTAGGGGGGGTTCTCCCCCAAGAGACCCAGTACTTC
.,.,TRBJ1-5,TRBV30,CAWSVAGSSNQPQHF,TGTGCCTGGAGTGTGGCAGGGAGTAGCAATCAGCCCCAGCATTTT
.,.,TRBJ1-6,TRBV2,CASSEGGLDNSPLHF,TGTGCCAGCAGTGAAGGTGGGCTCGATAATTCACCCCTCCACTTT
.,.,TRBJ2-7,TRBV30,CAWSVLWGTDEQYF,TGTGCCTGGAGTGTACTTTGGGGGACCGACGAGCAGTACTTC
.,.,TRBJ2-5,TRBV4-2,CASSQEETQYF,TGTGCCAGCAGCCAAGAGGAGACCCAGTACTTC
.,few,TRBJ1-5,TRBV7-2,CASSLGRGQPQHF,TGTGCCAGCAGCTTAGGAAGGGGTCAGCCCCAGCATTTT
.,.,TRBJ2-1,TRBV29-1,CSGQLDEQFF,TGCAGCGGACAGTTGGATGAGCAGTTCTTC
.,.,TRBJ2-2,TRBV18,CASSPLQENTGELFF,TGTGCCAGCTCACCACTCCAGGAGAACACCGGGGAGCTGTTTTTT
TRBD2,few,TRBJ2-5,TRBV29-1,CSVKTRRGGTQYF,TGCAGCGTCAAGACTAGACGGGGGGGGACCCAGTACTTC
.,.,TRBJ2-3,TRBV5-1,CASSLAGTDTQYF,TGCGCCAGCAGCTTGGCGGGAACAGATACGCAGTATTTT
.,.,TRBJ1-2,TRBV29-1,CSVAVGGNYGYTF,TGCAGCGTTGCCGTTGGGGGCAACTATGGCTACACCTTC
.,.,TRBJ2-1,TRBV2,CASSVQWDEQFF,TGTGCCAGCAGTGTTCAGTGGGATGAGCAGTTCTTC
TRBD2,.,TRBJ2-3,TRBV6-1,CASSGTTTDTQYF,TGTGCCAGCAGCGGGACTACCACAGATACGCAGTATTTT
TRBD2,.,TRBJ2-3,TRBV29-1,CSVEDPRLATDTQYF,TGCAGCGTTGAAGATCCCCGACTAGCGACAGATACGCAGTATTTT
TRBD2,.,TRBJ2-4,TRBV5-1,CASSPGGSDIQYF,TGCGCCAGCAGCCCCGGGGGGTCGGACATTCAGTACTTC